This paragraph reports one T cell receptor beta chain. What it binds is unknown. cDNA libraries for TCR beta contained unique molecular identifiers. The T cell input of roughly 0.95 to 10 million gave roughly 460,000 cDNA molecules. TCRdb used MiXCR to reprocess the PCR reads, holding one entry per CDR3 protein. The sample lists some 890,000 distinct CDR3 sequences; 53% were seen once. The sample comes from a study of post-analysis software for immune sequencing data. Study results and limitations: With TRBV5-6, TRBV5-1 and TRBV20-1 included, roughly five TRBV segments were more frequent in patients than in controls. Diversity measured as normalized Chao1 was significantly lower in multiple sclerosis patients than in controls.

Germline V lookup: CDR1 DFQATT, CDR2 SNEGSKA (reference sequence). CDR3 length equals 15 residues. Trimming cost V 1 base and J 0 bases; bases outside gene matches: 6. The sequenced sample was blood. J is TRBJ2-7 and V is TRBV20-1; the match to TRBD2 covers 7 bases. This clonotype originated in a girl aged 10 to 17 with multiple sclerosis. CDR3 DNA: TGCAGTGCTAGAGCCGCGGGGGAAAGCTCCTACGAGCAGTACTTC. This gives the protein CSARAAGESSYEQYF.